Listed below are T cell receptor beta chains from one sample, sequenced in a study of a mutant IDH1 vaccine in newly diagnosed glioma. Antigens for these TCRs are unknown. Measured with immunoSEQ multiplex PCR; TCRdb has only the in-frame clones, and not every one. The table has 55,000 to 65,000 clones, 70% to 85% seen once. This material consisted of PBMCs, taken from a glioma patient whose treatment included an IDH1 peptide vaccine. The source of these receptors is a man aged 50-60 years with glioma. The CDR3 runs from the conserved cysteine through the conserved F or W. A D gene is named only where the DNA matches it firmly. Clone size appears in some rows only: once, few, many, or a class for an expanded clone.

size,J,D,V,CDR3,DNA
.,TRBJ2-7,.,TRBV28,CASSFAQAYEQYF,TGTGCCAGCAGTTTTGCTCAGGCTTACGAGCAGTACTTC
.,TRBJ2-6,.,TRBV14,CASSQSSGANVLTF,TGTGCCAGCAGTCAGAGCTCTGGGGCCAACGTCCTGACTTTC
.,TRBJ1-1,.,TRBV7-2,CASSSQGVNTEAFF,TGTGCCAGCAGCTCCCAGGGCGTGAACACTGAAGCTTTCTTT
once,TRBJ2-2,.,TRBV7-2,CASSLAHVAGELFF,TGTGCCAGCAGCCTAGCTCATGTAGCCGGGGAGCTGTTTTTT
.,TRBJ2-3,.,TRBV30,CAWSAGVSTDTQYF,TGTGCCTGGAGTGCGGGGGTTAGCACAGATACGCAGTATTTT
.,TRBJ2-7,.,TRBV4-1,CASSFSKDGYEQYF,TGCGCCAGCAGCTTTTCGAAAGACGGCTACGAGCAGTACTTC
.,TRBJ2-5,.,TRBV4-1,CASSQDRDVMGPETQYF,TGCGCCAGCAGCCAAGATAGGGACGTCATGGGGCCGGAGACCCAGTACTTC
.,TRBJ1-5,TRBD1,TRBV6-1,CASSELRQGNSQPQHF,TGTGCCAGCAGTGAATTGAGACAGGGAAATAGTCAGCCCCAGCATTTT
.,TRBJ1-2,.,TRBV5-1,CASKNTEGPYGYTF,TGCGCCAGCAAAAATACAGAAGGGCCTTATGGCTACACCTTC
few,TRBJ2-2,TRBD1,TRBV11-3,CASSFEPTGAAGELFF,TGTGCCAGCAGCTTTGAACCTACAGGGGCGGCCGGGGAGCTGTTTTTT
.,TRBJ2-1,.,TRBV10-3,CAISESPGSNEQFF,TGTGCCATCAGTGAGTCACCGGGCTCCAATGAGCAGTTCTTC
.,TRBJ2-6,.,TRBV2,CASSPQRSGANVLTF,TGTGCCAGCAGTCCACAGCGCTCTGGGGCCAACGTCCTGACTTTC
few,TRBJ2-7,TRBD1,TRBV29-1,CSVPGTGGYEQYF,TGCAGCGTTCCGGGGACAGGGGGATACGAGCAGTACTTC
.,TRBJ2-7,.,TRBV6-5,CASTRGWGNEQYF,TGTGCCAGCACTCGGGGGTGGGGAAACGAGCAGTACTTC
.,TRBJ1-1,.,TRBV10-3,CAISEFSPHAEAFF,TGTGCCATCAGTGAGTTCAGCCCCCACGCTGAAGCTTTCTTT